The text below deals with one TCR beta chain. Its antigen remains unknown. The 5'RACE template-switching step produced TCR cDNA and added a universal primer site and UMIs. TCRdb re-derived calls from the 5' RACE reads in MiXCR, one entry per CDR3 protein. The profile shows roughly 520,000 distinct CDR3 sequences, 20% to 25% of them singletons. Trimming removed 5 bases from V and 7 bases from J, with 18 bases in between. The CDR3 totals 15 residues. Germline V gives CDR1 SEHNR, CDR2 FQNEAQ (reference sequence). The data belong to a study of T cells after yellow fever vaccination. For the study at large: Preparing low-cell-number fractions relied on SMART-Seq v4 Ultra Low Input.

General study points: Re-detected after boosting: most primary clones, 96% of CD4 and under 90% of CD8. It was a weaker secondary response, yet one that peaked faster, at day 5 versus 15.

The chain links TRBV7-9 to TRBJ1-5; D possibly corresponds to TRBD1 (6 bases). The specimen comprised PBMCs, sampled roughly 20 days after the first yellow fever vaccination. This sequence originates from a man younger than 35 who received the YFV17D yellow fever vaccine. DNA for the CDR3: TGTGCCAGCAGCAGGGGACGGGGCAGGGGACAGCCCCAGCATTTT. This encodes CASSRGRGRGQPQHF. The full variable domain, with the rest looked up from reference TRBV7-9 and TRBJ1-5, is DTGVSQNPRHKITKRGQNVTFRCDPISEHNRLYWYRQTLGQGPEFLTYFQNEAQLEKSRLLSDRFSAERPKGSFSTLEIQRTEQGDSAMYLCASSRGRGRGQPQHFGDGTRLSIL.